This TCR beta chain was sequenced during a study of shared clonotypes between healthy human individuals. General study findings and limits: Non-shared clonotypes had lower generation probabilities than those shared by all four donors. How much donors shared clonotypes was expected to be affected by sequencing depth.

Sequencing used immunoSEQ multiplex PCR; TCRdb keeps in-frame clones, though not all of them. This table holds hundreds of thousands of clones, 80% to 95% found once. Naive CD8 populations comprised CD45RO-negative cells positively selected for CCR7, excluding terminally differentiated effector memory CD45RA+ cells. Points on this clone: Antigen specificity is unknown.

The TCR comes from a man under 40 in good health. Sequencing used naive CD8+ T cells sorted from blood.

Here the CDR3 reads CASSSRDYQPATSSYNEQFF. In DNA, the CDR3 is TGTGCCAGCAGTTCCCGGGACTACCAACCCGCGACGAGCTCCTACAATGAGCAGTTCTTC. This rearrangement joins TRBV28 to TRBJ2-1; 7 nucleotides agree with TRBD2. The CDR3 consists of 20 residues. J gave up 0 bases and V 4 bases, and 18 bases lay outside the gene matches. Germline values: CDR1 MDHEN, CDR2 SYDVKM. Complete variable domain (other parts from reference TRBV28 and TRBJ2-1): DVKVTQSSRYLVKRTGEKVFLECVQDMDHENMFWYRQDPGLGLRLIYFSYDVKMKEKGDIPEGYSVSREKKERFSLILESASTNQTSMYLCASSSRDYQPATSSYNEQFFGPGTRLTVL.